These 17 T cell receptor beta chains were sequenced from one sample in a study of shared clonotypes between healthy human individuals. Libraries were prepared by immunoSEQ multiplex PCR; TCRdb keeps only in-frame clonotypes and omits some of them. The data contain roughly 500,000 clones, about 85% of them singletons. The sequenced sample consisted of PBMCs. Receptors originate from a woman aged 40 to 49 in good health. Some clones in this sample may be carry-over from other donors' samples.

Only a few counts were recorded for this clone. The CDR3 DNA reads TGCGCCAGCAGCTTGACCGGGACAGACCAAGAGACCCAGTACTTC. Translating it yields CASSLTGTDQETQYF. This chain links TRBV5-1 with TRBJ2-5; 7 bases map to TRBD1. This CDR3 has 15 residues. CDR1 is SGHRS, CDR2 YFSETQ, per germline. The J segment lost 0 bases and the V segment lost 1 base, leaving 3 bases of the junction unmatched.

Turning to this clone: A far more abundant clone sits one base away, making this likely a read error. Within the sample, other DNA sequences also encode this same CDR3. This sequence joins TRBV6-1 and TRBJ2-7, with 8 bases lining up with TRBD2. Germline-derived CDR1 and CDR2 are MNHNS and SASEGT. The CDR3 covers 13 residues. As DNA, the CDR3 is TGTGCCAGCAGTGTTAGCGGGGCCTACGAGCAGTACTTT. It encodes CASSVSGAYEQYF.

This clone has a single count. CDR3 DNA sequence: TGTGCCAGCAGCGAGGGGGTGGGAAGGCAGTACTTC. Its translation: CASSEGVGRQYF. J is TRBJ2-7 and V is TRBV7-8; D perhaps matches TRBD1 (6 bases). The CDR3 covers 12 residues. Deletions cut 5 bases from V and 9 bases from J, with 14 bases between. Per germline, CDR1 SGHVS and CDR2 FQNEAQ.

In this sample, this clone turned up once. A far larger clone is one base from this, pointing to a likely read error. The chain recombines TRBV11-3 with TRBJ2-2; weak D call: TRBD2 (6 bases). This CDR3 has 15 amino acids. V was clipped by 0 bases and J by 6 bases, with 11 bases between them. The V gene's germline CDR1 is SGHNT and CDR2 YENEEA. CDR3 residues: CASSLDGPGAGELFF. Written as DNA, the CDR3 is TGTGCCAGCAGCTTAGACGGGCCGGGGGCCGGGGAGCTGTTTTTT.

A word on this clone: This may come from a read error, since a much larger clone is one base off. Given the absence of the conserved phenylalanine or tryptophan at the CDR3 end, a read error is likely. CDR3 bases: TGTGCCAGCAGCCGGAATCAAGGGGAGCTGTTTCTT. Its protein is CASSRNQGELFL. This chain links TRBV11-2 with TRBJ2-2, with D uncertain. CDR3 length: 12 residues. The germline CDR1 and CDR2 sequences are SGHAT and FQNNGV. Trimming stripped 5 bases from V and 8 bases from J, with 9 bases between.

For this clone: With only one base between it and a far larger clone, this is likely a read error. The rearrangement uses TRBV30 and TRBJ2-1; D not resolved. V was clipped by 5 bases and J by 9 bases, with 14 bases between them. The germline V gene encodes CDR1 GTSNPN and CDR2 SVGIG (reference sequence). The CDR3 length is 12 residues. For the CDR3, the DNA is TGTGCCTGGCGTGGACCCCCGGGTGAGCAGTTCTTC. This codes for CAWRGPPGEQFF.

J is TRBJ2-1 and V is TRBV30, with 9 bases identical to TRBD1. CDR1 GTSNPN and CDR2 SVGIG come from the germline V gene (reference sequence). J gave up 8 bases and V 2 bases, and 7 bases lay outside the gene matches. The CDR3 has 14 amino acids. CDR3: CAWSRTGDYDEQFF. The CDR3, as DNA: TGTGCCTGGAGTAGGACAGGGGATTACGATGAGCAGTTCTTC.

This clone showed up just a few times. J is TRBJ2-1 and V is TRBV9; maybe TRBD2 (6 bases). The V gene's germline CDR1 is SGDLS and CDR2 YYNGEE. The CDR3 extends over 15 amino acids. V shed 0 bases and J shed 2 bases, with 9 bases lying between them. As DNA, the CDR3 is TGTGCCAGCAGCGTAGCGGGAGACCCCTACAATGAGCAGTTCTTC. It translates to CASSVAGDPYNEQFF.

This clone has only one observation. Given a far larger clone just one base away, this is likely a sequencing read error. Within the sample, other DNA sequences also encode this same CDR3. V usage is TRBV7-6 and J usage is TRBJ2-2; D possibly matches TRBD1 or TRBD2 (5 bases each). Trimming took 0 bases from V and 6 from J, leaving 8 bases between them. CDR1 is SGHVS and CDR2 is FNYEAQ in the germline V gene. This CDR3 is built from 14 residues. CDR3 in amino acids: CASSLAVGAGELFF. CDR3 coding DNA: TGTGCCAGCAGCTTAGCGGTGGGGGCCGGGGAGCTGTTTTTT. The variable domain in full, completed from reference TRBV7-6 and TRBJ2-2, reads GAGVSQSPRYKVTKRGQDVALRCDPISGHVSLYWYRQALGQGPEFLTYFNYEAQQDKSGLPNDRFSAERPEGSISTLTIQRTEQRDSAMYRCASSLAVGAGELFFGEGSRLTVL.

The V call is TRBV7-8, the J call TRBJ1-1, with 7 positions matching TRBD1. CDR3 size: 14 residues. V was clipped by 1 base and J by 11 bases; unmatched bases: 10. CDR1 is SGHVS and CDR2 is FQNEAQ in the germline V gene. CDR3 nucleotides: TGTGCCAGCAGCTTAGTTGGGTCGGGACAGTCGGCTTTCTTT. Translated: CASSLVGSGQSAFF. Using reference TRBV7-8 and TRBJ1-1 for the parts outside the CDR3, the full variable domain is GAGVSQSPRYKVAKRGQDVALRCDPISGHVSLFWYQQALGQGPEFLTYFQNEAQLDKSGLPSDRFFAERPEGSVSTLKIQRTQQEDSAVYLCASSLVGSGQSAFFGQGTRLTVV.

The chain employs TRBV27 and TRBJ2-1; 11 bases match TRBD2. CDR1 is MNHEY and CDR2 is SMNVEV in the germline V gene (reference sequence). The CDR3 covers 15 residues. J gave up 10 bases and V 5 bases, and 10 bases lay outside the gene matches. The CDR3 region is CASSPSGTSGGEQFF. CDR3 bases: TGTGCCAGCAGTCCCTCCGGGACTAGCGGTGGGGAGCAGTTCTTC.

This chain connects TRBV7-9 to TRBJ2-1; 8 nucleotides align to TRBD2. CDR1 SEHNR and CDR2 FQNEAQ come from the germline V gene (reference sequence). The CDR3 is 14 amino acids. The J segment lost 9 bases and the V segment lost 0 bases, leaving 4 bases of the junction unmatched. CDR3 DNA sequence: TGTGCCAGCAGCTTAGCTAGCGGGAAGGGTGAGCAGTTCTTC. This encodes CASSLASGKGEQFF.

A word on this clone: A read error is the likely source, as a far larger clone sits one nucleotide away. V usage is TRBV29-1 and J usage is TRBJ2-5; D remains unclear. Germline CDR1 is SQVTM and CDR2 is ANQGSEA. Between the trimmed V and J ends, which lost 2 bases and 7 bases, there was a span of 14 bases. The CDR3 contains 13 residues. The CDR3 is CSVERQPLGTQYF. The CDR3 DNA is TGCAGCGTTGAACGGCAGCCACTGGGGACCCAGTACTTC.

This sequence joins TRBV12-5 and TRBJ2-2; D not certain. CDR1 LGHNT and CDR2 FRNRAP come from the germline V gene. V lost 0 bases and J 6 bases, leaving 2 bases between the germline ends. The CDR3 totals 12 residues. In DNA form, the CDR3 reads TGTGCTAGTGGTTTGGTTCCCGGGGAGCTGTTTTTT. As protein: CASGLVPGELFF. The full variable domain, completed using reference TRBV12-5 and TRBJ2-2, is DARVTQTPRHKVTEMGQEVTMRCQPILGHNTVFWYRQTMMQGLELLAYFRNRAPLDDSGMPKDRFSAEMPDATLATLKIQPSEPRDSAVYFCASGLVPGELFFGEGSRLTVL.

This sequence joins TRBV19 and TRBJ2-7; D is perhaps TRBD1 (6 bases). The CDR3 runs 15 residues. In germline, CDR1 is LNHDA, CDR2 SQIVND (reference sequence). V was clipped by 3 bases and J by 1 base, with 13 bases between them. CDR3 DNA sequence: TGTGCCAGTAGTATGGGACGGACAGATTCCTACGAGCAGTACTTC. It codes for CASSMGRTDSYEQYF.

The chain couples TRBV2 to TRBJ1-5; a possible D gene is TRBD1 (6 bases). Germline V CDR1 and CDR2: SNHLY, FYNNEI. V was pared by 6 bases and J by 0 bases, with 12 bases between. The CDR3 length is 15 residues. In nucleotides, the CDR3 is TGTGCCAGCAGGGGGGCAGGAGCTAGCAATCAGCCCCAGCATTTT. The encoded protein is CASRGAGASNQPQHF.

A remark on this clone: This likely reflects a read error, since a far larger clone is one base away. DNA for the CDR3: TGTACCAGCAGCTTTGCAGGGGGCAACGAGCAGTACTTC. As protein: CTSSFAGGNEQYF. The chain uses TRBV5-4 and TRBJ2-7; the match to TRBD1 covers 8 bases. CDR1 is SGHNT, CDR2 YYREEE, per germline (reference sequence). This CDR3 contains 13 residues.